A selection of T cell receptor beta chains follows, all from one sample in a study of naive and memory T cell subsets. TCRdb redid the calling of the UMI-ligation and nested PCR reads with MiXCR, one entry per CDR3 protein. The sample holds 95,000 to 150,000 distinct CDR3 sequences, around 35% seen once. Sequenced: central memory CD4+ T cells from blood. These receptors were taken from a human donor in good health. Each CDR3 is given with its conserved first and last residue. Each record gives: D gene, J gene, clone size, V gene, CDR3 protein, CDR3 DNA. D genes are given only for firm matches. The size entry is marked missing in some rows and otherwise reads once, few, many or a size class.

D: NA
J: TRBJ2-3
size: many
V: TRBV19
CDR3: CASSGWSTDTQYF
DNA: TGTGCCAGTAGTGGGTGGAGTACAGATACGCAGTATTTT

D: TRBD1
J: TRBJ1-1
size: NA
V: TRBV5-1
CDR3: CASSLSGGTEAFF
DNA: TGCGCCAGCAGCTTGTCAGGGGGCACTGAAGCTTTCTTT

D: NA
J: TRBJ2-3
size: many
V: TRBV10-1
CDR3: CASSDQAGWGDTQYF
DNA: TGCGCCAGCAGTGATCAGGCAGGGTGGGGAGATACGCAGTATTTT

D: NA
J: TRBJ2-2
size: NA
V: TRBV7-2
CDR3: CASSLASGANTGELFF
DNA: TGTGCCAGCAGCTTAGCTAGCGGAGCGAACACCGGGGAGCTGTTTTTT

D: TRBD1
J: TRBJ2-7
size: NA
V: TRBV6-6
CDR3: CASSSPGTGIYEQYF
DNA: TGTGCCAGCAGTTCCCCCGGGACAGGGATCTACGAGCAGTACTTC

D: TRBD1
J: TRBJ1-6
size: few
V: TRBV7-6
CDR3: CASSLGTGGAGNSPLHF
DNA: TGTGCCAGCAGCTTAGGAACAGGGGGCGCGGGCAATTCACCCCTCCACTTT

D: NA
J: TRBJ2-3
size: NA
V: TRBV20-1
CDR3: CSASILGAQARGTDTQYF
DNA: TGCAGTGCTAGTATTCTCGGGGCGCAGGCCCGGGGCACAGATACGCAGTATTTT

D: NA
J: TRBJ2-3
size: NA
V: TRBV12-5
CDR3: CASGLSTGITDTQYF
DNA: TGTGCTAGTGGTTTGAGTACAGGGATCACAGATACGCAGTATTTT

D: NA
J: TRBJ1-1
size: NA
V: TRBV28
CDR3: CASRLGFPTTPTEAFF
DNA: TGTGCCAGCAGGTTGGGGTTTCCCACCACTCCCACTGAAGCTTTCTTT

D: NA
J: TRBJ2-1
size: NA
V: TRBV6-2/TRBV6-3
CDR3: CASRWGNEQFF
DNA: TGTGCCAGCAGATGGGGAAATGAGCAGTTCTTC

D: NA
J: TRBJ2-1
size: few
V: TRBV2
CDR3: CASSEFGGQFF
DNA: TGTGCCAGCAGTGAATTTGGCGGTCAGTTCTTC

D: TRBD2
J: TRBJ2-7
size: NA
V: TRBV4-3
CDR3: CASSQEGTSERRYF
DNA: TGTGCCAGCAGCCAAGAGGGGACTAGCGAGAGGAGGTACTTC

D: TRBD2
J: TRBJ2-3
size: NA
V: TRBV5-1
CDR3: CASSGFGGVDTQYF
DNA: TGCGCCAGCAGCGGATTTGGGGGGGTAGATACGCAGTATTTT

D: NA
J: TRBJ2-5
size: NA
V: TRBV12-3/TRBV12-4
CDR3: CASSQGGGGLKETQYF
DNA: TGTGCCAGCAGCCAGGGGGGAGGCGGCTTAAAAGAGACCCAGTACTTC

D: NA
J: TRBJ2-5
size: few
V: TRBV20-1
CDR3: CSAPALGETQYF
DNA: TGCAGTGCTCCGGCGCTTGGAGAGACCCAGTACTTC

D: NA
J: TRBJ2-1
size: NA
V: TRBV20-1
CDR3: CSARRQVTLYNEQFF
DNA: TGCAGTGCTAGGAGACAGGTTACACTGTACAATGAGCAGTTCTTC

D: NA
J: TRBJ1-6
size: NA
V: TRBV7-6
CDR3: CASSPRTDSPLHF
DNA: TGTGCCAGCAGCCCCCGGACGGATTCACCCCTCCACTTT

D: NA
J: TRBJ2-1
size: NA
V: TRBV20-1
CDR3: CSARSGLNEQFF
DNA: TGCAGTGCTCGGAGCGGCCTCAATGAGCAGTTCTTC

D: NA
J: TRBJ1-1
size: NA
V: TRBV3-1
CDR3: CASSPAGGEAFF
DNA: TGTGCCAGCAGCCCCGCCGGGGGTGAAGCTTTCTTT

D: TRBD1
J: TRBJ1-6
size: NA
V: TRBV27
CDR3: CASRVTGAVTNNSPLHF
DNA: TGTGCCAGCAGAGTAACAGGGGCCGTTACAAATAATTCACCCCTCCACTTT

D: TRBD1
J: TRBJ1-1
size: NA
V: TRBV29-1
CDR3: CSVSQGMRNSEAFF
DNA: TGCAGCGTCTCACAGGGGATGCGGAACTCTGAAGCTTTCTTT

D: TRBD2
J: TRBJ2-1
size: NA
V: TRBV28
CDR3: CASSRRAGVAEQFF
DNA: TGTGCCAGCAGTCGTAGAGCGGGAGTCGCCGAGCAGTTCTTC

D: TRBD1
J: TRBJ1-5
size: NA
V: TRBV12-3/TRBV12-4
CDR3: CASSMTGKGDQPQHF
DNA: TGTGCCAGCAGTATGACAGGGAAGGGCGATCAGCCCCAGCATTTT

D: TRBD1
J: TRBJ1-3
size: NA
V: TRBV5-1
CDR3: CASSLTTGSGNTIYF
DNA: TGCGCCAGCAGCCTAACGACAGGGAGTGGAAACACCATATATTTT

D: TRBD1
J: TRBJ2-5
size: few
V: TRBV20-1
CDR3: CSASPQGARELQYF
DNA: TGCAGTGCTAGTCCCCAGGGGGCGCGGGAACTCCAGTACTTC

D: NA
J: TRBJ1-5
size: few
V: TRBV11-2
CDR3: CASSLDRGSNQPQHF
DNA: TGTGCCAGCAGCTTAGACAGGGGCAGCAATCAGCCCCAGCATTTT

D: TRBD2
J: TRBJ2-3
size: NA
V: TRBV7-3
CDR3: CASSTRGTSGSDTQYF
DNA: TGTGCCAGCAGCACCCGTGGGACTAGCGGGAGTGATACGCAGTATTTT

D: NA
J: TRBJ1-4
size: NA
V: TRBV7-2
CDR3: CASSLGTDYNEKLFF
DNA: TGTGCCAGCAGCTTAGGGACGGACTATAATGAAAAACTGTTTTTT

D: TRBD2
J: TRBJ2-3
size: few
V: TRBV6-2/TRBV6-3
CDR3: CASSSIGLAGFTDTQYF
DNA: TGTGCCAGCAGTTCCATCGGACTAGCGGGATTCACAGATACGCAGTATTTT

D: TRBD1
J: TRBJ1-1
size: NA
V: TRBV14
CDR3: CASSPGQSRNTEAFF
DNA: TGTGCCAGCAGCCCGGGACAGTCCAGGAACACTGAAGCTTTCTTT

D: TRBD1
J: TRBJ1-1
size: NA
V: TRBV7-3
CDR3: CASSRTGGTEAFF
DNA: TGTGCCAGCAGCCGGACAGGGGGTACTGAAGCTTTCTTT

D: TRBD2
J: TRBJ2-7
size: NA
V: TRBV20-1
CDR3: CSARADGRKYEQYF
DNA: TGCAGTGCTAGGGCGGACGGGAGGAAATACGAGCAGTACTTC

D: TRBD1
J: TRBJ2-7
size: few
V: TRBV15
CDR3: CATSTSGTGVVEQYF
DNA: TGTGCCACCAGCACTTCCGGGACAGGGGTTGTCGAGCAGTACTTC

D: NA
J: TRBJ2-1
size: few
V: TRBV20-1
CDR3: CSAQRPLFPLNEQFF
DNA: TGCAGTGCTCAAAGACCTTTATTCCCGTTAAATGAGCAGTTCTTC

D: NA
J: TRBJ2-1
size: NA
V: TRBV10-3
CDR3: CAIDRDFSSSYNEQFF
DNA: TGTGCCATCGACCGGGACTTCTCAAGCTCCTACAATGAGCAGTTCTTC

D: NA
J: TRBJ2-2
size: NA
V: TRBV7-9
CDR3: CASSLSVGELFF
DNA: TGTGCCAGCAGCCTTAGCGTTGGGGAGCTGTTTTTT

D: NA
J: TRBJ1-1
size: NA
V: TRBV12-3/TRBV12-4
CDR3: CASSWARGTEAFF
DNA: TGTGCCAGCAGTTGGGCCCGAGGCACTGAAGCTTTCTTT

D: TRBD2
J: TRBJ2-1
size: NA
V: TRBV7-9
CDR3: CASSLYAGGPGEQFF
DNA: TGTGCCAGCAGCTTATACGCGGGAGGGCCAGGTGAGCAGTTCTTC

D: TRBD1
J: TRBJ2-1
size: NA
V: TRBV12-3/TRBV12-4
CDR3: CASSFIRDRANEQFF
DNA: TGTGCCAGCAGTTTTATTCGGGACAGGGCGAATGAGCAGTTCTTC

D: NA
J: TRBJ2-7
size: NA
V: TRBV6-5
CDR3: CASSYSTTGLAYEQYF
DNA: TGTGCCAGCAGTTACTCAACAACAGGGTTGGCTTACGAGCAGTACTTC

D: NA
J: TRBJ1-1
size: NA
V: TRBV18
CDR3: CASSPKEQGHETEAFF
DNA: TGTGCCAGCTCACCGAAAGAGCAGGGGCATGAGACTGAAGCTTTCTTT

D: NA
J: TRBJ1-1
size: NA
V: TRBV7-2
CDR3: CASSSRAITEAFF
DNA: TGTGCCAGCAGCTCCCGCGCTATCACTGAAGCTTTCTTT

D: TRBD1
J: TRBJ2-2
size: NA
V: TRBV24-1
CDR3: CATSDDRVRTGELFF
DNA: TGTGCCACCAGTGATGACAGGGTTCGCACCGGGGAGCTGTTTTTT

D: NA
J: TRBJ2-1
size: NA
V: TRBV9
CDR3: CASSGIATNSHEQFF
DNA: TGTGCCAGCAGCGGAATCGCTACGAATAGTCATGAGCAGTTCTTC

D: NA
J: TRBJ2-1
size: many
V: TRBV7-2
CDR3: CASSPKYNEQFF
DNA: TGTGCCAGCAGCCCCAAGTACAATGAGCAGTTCTTC

D: NA
J: TRBJ2-1
size: many
V: TRBV29-1
CDR3: CSVEEIRANEQFF
DNA: TGCAGCGTTGAAGAAATAAGAGCCAATGAGCAGTTCTTC

D: NA
J: TRBJ1-1
size: NA
V: TRBV11-2
CDR3: CASSLLNTEAFF
DNA: TGTGCCAGCAGTCTACTAAACACTGAAGCTTTCTTT

D: NA
J: TRBJ2-3
size: NA
V: TRBV18
CDR3: CASSPPRADTQYF
DNA: TGTGCCAGCTCACCACCGCGTGCAGATACGCAGTATTTT

D: TRBD2
J: TRBJ2-3
size: NA
V: TRBV2
CDR3: CASKMTSGSSTDTQYF
DNA: TGTGCCAGCAAGATGACTAGCGGTTCTAGCACAGATACGCAGTATTTT

D: TRBD1
J: TRBJ2-1
size: few
V: TRBV3-1
CDR3: CASSQDPGGYNEQFF
DNA: TGTGCCAGCAGCCAAGATCCAGGGGGATACAATGAGCAGTTCTTC

D: NA
J: TRBJ2-5
size: NA
V: TRBV7-3
CDR3: CASSLNREETQYF
DNA: TGTGCCAGCAGCCTAAACAGGGAAGAGACCCAGTACTTC